This T cell receptor beta chain appears in the sequencing data of a study of T-cell memory formation after mild COVID-19 (dated by TCRdb to the early 2020s). At the level of the whole study: TCR sequence clusters from the two donors were largely donor specific. Longitudinal TCRalpha and TCRbeta repertoire sequencing tracked T-cell clones expanding and contracting after mild COVID-19 in a couple of donors. The cohort was made up of two young adult volunteers, one female and one male, who were previously healthy. Results and caveats for the whole study, not just this receptor: SARS-CoV-2 specificity of the second-wave clones peaking on day 37 was not confirmed. Only a couple of mild cases were covered by the study, and larger cohorts that include severe cases with pre-infection samples were considered necessary. Contracting CD4+ clones appeared mostly in the CM and EM memory subsets, whereas CD8+ clones were enriched in EMRA. Some responding clones were detected in pre-infection memory, suggesting pre-existing cross-reactive memory T cells joined the SARS-CoV-2 response. Balanced CD4/CD8 phenotypes were observed for clones contracting from day 15 to 85, whereas a bias towards CD4+ was observed for a second wave of clones expanding from day 15 to 37.

This clonotype was recorded a few times. It lacks a known antigen. There are no base qualities to consult, and no much larger clone falls within one base. Ficoll-Paque density gradient centrifugation was the method used to isolate PBMCs. CDR1 and CDR2 were assigned from the germline V gene as SGHDN and FVKESK. The CDR3 covers 13 residues, taking in both the cysteine and the phenylalanine. The only DNA kept is the CDR3, 39 bases in frame from the first base. V sheds 5 bases and J sheds 3 bases, leaving 9 bases between their ends. Data came from an Illumina NovaSeq 6000. TCRalpha and TCRbeta cDNA libraries were built by 5'RACE with constant-segment primers, adding sample barcodes and unique molecular identifiers. Trizol reagent was used to extract RNA from every sample. Amplification of the libraries took two PCR steps, and the second step added a second sample barcode plus Illumina TruSeq adapters. Sequencing of the libraries was done on an Illumina NovaSeq, producing 2 x 150 bp paired-end reads. The authors' pipeline ran thus. Demultiplexing of reads and collapsing into UMI-guided consensus sequences were performed with migec v1.2.7. With mixcr v2.1.11, UMI consensuses were aligned to TRA and TRB V and J templates and assembled into clonotypes. A clonotype was counted as expanded or contracted only if both edgeR and NoisET called the change significant, with noise models trained on biological replicates. For edgeR calls, the thresholds were a false discovery rate-adjusted p below 0.01 and a log2 fold-change of 1. As an exploratory analysis of dynamics, PCA with hierarchical clustering was applied to max-normalized trajectories of the 1000 most abundant clonotypes. The CD4 or CD8 phenotype of responding clones was assigned using the separately sequenced CD4+ and CD8+ repertoires. Starting from the raw public reads, TCRdb applied fastp trimming at Q25, assembled clones with MiXCR and retained in-frame beta chains. Here each entry gathers all rows of one CDR3 protein and keeps the most common genes and DNA. TCRdb's processing, not the authors' own work, is the source of the V and J calls. The sample table contains about 240,000 distinct CDR3 sequences; only one count was recorded for 8.5% to 9.5% of them. Roughly 21% of the sample is held by the ten biggest clonotypes.

The TCR sequence derives from a man between 18 and 29 years old who had mild COVID-19 (a few samples of this study predate the infection). The sample titles of this study are shuffled in the database, so cell type and time point are left out; the donor was told from shared clones. The chain uses TRBV14 and TRBJ2-3; there is no confident call for the D gene. Material: PBMCs or a T cell subset sorted from them (not recorded which). The DNA reads TGTGCCAGCAGCTCCCGGCTGACAGATACGCAGTATTTT. Its coded protein is CASSSRLTDTQYF.